The rows below give T cell receptor beta chains drawn from one sample of a study of CD8 T cells in ankylosing spondylitis. Using its own MiXCR run on the 5' RACE reads, TCRdb lists one record per CDR3 protein. The data contain around 160,000 distinct CDR3 sequences, approximately 10% of them singletons. Sequencing was carried out using blood, either unsorted or a sorted T cell fraction (not recorded which). Receptors were obtained from a male donor with ankylosing spondylitis or in good health (not recorded which). Each CDR3 is given with its conserved first and last residue. D genes are given only for firm matches. Not all rows give a size; the values are once, few, many and, for expanded clones, a class.

>TRBJ2-3|TRBV19|TRBD2|few
CASSQILAGVNADTQYF
TGTGCCAGTAGTCAGATCCTAGCGGGAGTTAACGCAGATACGCAGTATTTT
>TRBJ2-7|TRBV20-1|TRBD2|many
CSASSGTSGYEQYF
TGCAGTGCCTCATCCGGGACTAGCGGCTACGAGCAGTACTTC
>TRBJ1-5|TRBV11-1|.|.
CASSLEGYRDGGNQPQHF
TGTGCCAGCAGCTTAGAGGGGTACAGGGACGGCGGCAATCAGCCCCAGCATTTT
>TRBJ2-5|TRBV7-9|TRBD2|few
CASSLDVAGQYF
TGTGCCAGCAGCTTAGACGTAGCGGGCCAGTACTTC
>TRBJ2-1|TRBV5-1|.|.
CASSFSPGTGDNEQFF
TGCGCCAGCAGCTTCTCGCCCGGGACTGGAGACAATGAGCAGTTCTTC
>TRBJ2-3|TRBV29-1|TRBD2|many
CSAAGTSGRLDTQYF
TGCAGCGCAGCAGGGACTAGCGGGAGACTGGATACGCAGTATTTT
>TRBJ2-5|TRBV28|.|many
CASSSLAVKDSQYF
TGTGCCAGCAGTTCTCTAGCCGTTAAAGATAGCCAGTACTTC
>TRBJ2-7|TRBV25-1|.|few
CASSSPTGTDYEQYF
TGTGCCAGCAGTTCCCCAACAGGGACCGACTACGAGCAGTACTTC
>TRBJ2-3|TRBV19|.|.
CASKEISTDTQYF
TGTGCCAGTAAGGAGATTAGCACAGATACGCAGTATTTT
>TRBJ2-7|TRBV7-8|TRBD2|many
CASSLSAGVAEEQYF
TGTGCCAGCAGCTTAAGTGCGGGGGTGGCAGAAGAGCAGTACTTC
>TRBJ2-3|TRBV2|.|many
CASSVVSAGRGTDTQYF
TGTGCCAGCAGCGTGGTGAGCGCCGGCCGGGGCACAGATACGCAGTATTTT
>TRBJ1-1|TRBV11-3|.|.
CASSWNRNTEAFF
TGTGCCAGCAGCTGGAACCGGAACACTGAAGCTTTCTTT
>TRBJ1-6|TRBV4-2|TRBD1|few
CASSHTRGGLNSPLHF
TGTGCCAGCAGCCACACCAGGGGGGGCTTAAATTCACCCCTCCACTTT
>TRBJ2-5|TRBV7-8|.|many
CASSSLLKETQYF
TGTGCCAGCAGCTCGCTTTTAAAGGAGACCCAGTACTTC
>TRBJ2-1|TRBV4-2|TRBD1|many
CASSQGGQGLYNEQFF
TGTGCCAGCAGCCAAGGAGGACAGGGGCTCTACAATGAGCAGTTCTTC
>TRBJ2-4|TRBV6-2/TRBV6-3|.|.
CASSSVTVQYF
TGTGCCAGCAGTTCGGTAACAGTTCAGTACTTC
>TRBJ2-4|TRBV10-3|TRBD1|many
CAISEGGQLAKNIQYF
TGTGCCATCAGTGAAGGGGGACAGCTAGCCAAAAACATTCAGTACTTC
>TRBJ2-7|TRBV6-5|.|many
CASSYRAGYEQYF
TGTGCCAGCAGTTACAGGGCTGGCTACGAGCAGTACTTC
>TRBJ2-7|TRBV18|.|few
CASSRDPLYEQYF
TGTGCCAGCTCACGTGACCCTCTGTACGAGCAGTACTTC
>TRBJ1-1|TRBV10-2|.|many
CASSMGNTEAFF
TGCGCCAGCAGCATGGGGAACACTGAAGCTTTCTTT
>TRBJ2-5|TRBV20-1|TRBD2|many
CSASRGLAGTETQYF
TGCAGTGCTAGTAGGGGACTAGCGGGAACAGAGACCCAGTACTTC
>TRBJ1-2|TRBV7-2|.|few
CASSSVGMGQHYGYTF
TGTGCCAGCAGTTCGGTTGGGATGGGGCAGCACTATGGCTACACCTTC